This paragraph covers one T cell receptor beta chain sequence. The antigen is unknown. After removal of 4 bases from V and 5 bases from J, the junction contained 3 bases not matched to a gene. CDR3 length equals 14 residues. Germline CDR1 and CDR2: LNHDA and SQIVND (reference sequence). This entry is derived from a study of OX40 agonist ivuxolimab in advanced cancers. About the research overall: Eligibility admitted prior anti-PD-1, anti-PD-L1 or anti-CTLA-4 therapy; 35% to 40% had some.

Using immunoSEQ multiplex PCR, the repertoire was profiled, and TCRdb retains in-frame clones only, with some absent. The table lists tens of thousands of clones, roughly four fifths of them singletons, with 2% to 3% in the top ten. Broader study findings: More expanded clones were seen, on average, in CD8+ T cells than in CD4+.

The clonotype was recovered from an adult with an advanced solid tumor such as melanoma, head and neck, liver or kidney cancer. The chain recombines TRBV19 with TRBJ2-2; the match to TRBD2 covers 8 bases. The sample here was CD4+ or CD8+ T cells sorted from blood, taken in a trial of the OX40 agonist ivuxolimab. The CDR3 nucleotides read TGTGCCAGTAGTACGGGACTAGTTACCGGGGAGCTGTTTTTT. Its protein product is CASSTGLVTGELFF.